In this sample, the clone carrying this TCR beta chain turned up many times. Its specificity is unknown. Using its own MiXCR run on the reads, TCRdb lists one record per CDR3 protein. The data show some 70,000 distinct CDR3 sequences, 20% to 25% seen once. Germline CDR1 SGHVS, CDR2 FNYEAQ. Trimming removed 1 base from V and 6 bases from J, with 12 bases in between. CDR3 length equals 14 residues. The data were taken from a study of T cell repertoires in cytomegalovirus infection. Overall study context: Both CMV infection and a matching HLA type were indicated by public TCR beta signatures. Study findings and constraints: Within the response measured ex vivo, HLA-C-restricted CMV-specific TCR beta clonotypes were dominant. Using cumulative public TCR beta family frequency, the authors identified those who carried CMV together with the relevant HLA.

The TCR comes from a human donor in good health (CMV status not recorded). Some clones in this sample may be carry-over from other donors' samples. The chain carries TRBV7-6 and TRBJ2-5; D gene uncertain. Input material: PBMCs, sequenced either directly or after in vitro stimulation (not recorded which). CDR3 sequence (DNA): TGTGCCAGCAGCTTAGGTAACCCTTCGCAGACCCAGTACTTC. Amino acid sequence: CASSLGNPSQTQYF.